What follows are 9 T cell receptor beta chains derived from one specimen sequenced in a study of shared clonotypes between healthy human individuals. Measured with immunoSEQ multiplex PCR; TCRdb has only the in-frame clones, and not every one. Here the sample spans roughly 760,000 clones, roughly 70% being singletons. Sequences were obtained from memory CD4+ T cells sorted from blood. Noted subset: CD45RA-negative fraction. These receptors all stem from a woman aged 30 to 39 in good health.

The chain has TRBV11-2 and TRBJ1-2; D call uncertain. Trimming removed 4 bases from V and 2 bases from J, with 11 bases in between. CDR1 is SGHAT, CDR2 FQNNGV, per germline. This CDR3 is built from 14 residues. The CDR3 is CASSSATGNYGYTF. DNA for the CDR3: TGTGCCAGCAGCTCGGCGACGGGGAACTATGGCTACACCTTC.

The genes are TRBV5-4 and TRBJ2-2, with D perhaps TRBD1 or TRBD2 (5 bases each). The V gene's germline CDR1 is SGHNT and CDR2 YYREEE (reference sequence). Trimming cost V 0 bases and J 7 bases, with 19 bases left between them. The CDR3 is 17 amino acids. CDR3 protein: CASSLDLLLGVNGELFF. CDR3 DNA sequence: TGTGCCAGCAGCTTGGACCTCCTTTTGGGGGTTAACGGGGAGCTGTTTTTT.

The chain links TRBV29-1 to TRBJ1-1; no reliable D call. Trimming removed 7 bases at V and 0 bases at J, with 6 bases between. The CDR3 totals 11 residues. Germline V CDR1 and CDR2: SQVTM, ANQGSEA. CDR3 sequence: CSARMNTEAFF. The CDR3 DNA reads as TGCAGCGCCCGAATGAACACTGAAGCTTTCTTT.

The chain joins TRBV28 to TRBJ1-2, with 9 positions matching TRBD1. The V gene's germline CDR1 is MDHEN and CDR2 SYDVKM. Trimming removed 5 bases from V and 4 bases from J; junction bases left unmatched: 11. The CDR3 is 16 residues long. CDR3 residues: CASSTPSGTGSYGYTF. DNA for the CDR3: TGTGCCAGCAGTACCCCCTCCGGGACAGGGAGCTATGGCTACACCTTC.

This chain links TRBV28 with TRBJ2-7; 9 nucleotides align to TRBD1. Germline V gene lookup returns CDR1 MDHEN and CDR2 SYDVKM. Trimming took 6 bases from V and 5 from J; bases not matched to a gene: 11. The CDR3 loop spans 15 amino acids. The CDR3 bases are TGTGCCAGCAGACCTCCGGGACAGGGAATCGACGAGCAGTACTTC. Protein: CASRPPGQGIDEQYF.

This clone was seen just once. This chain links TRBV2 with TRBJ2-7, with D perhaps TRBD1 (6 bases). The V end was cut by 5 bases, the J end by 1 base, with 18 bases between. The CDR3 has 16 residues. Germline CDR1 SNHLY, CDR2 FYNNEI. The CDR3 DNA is TGTGCCAGCAGTTCGTCGTGGCAGGGGAGTTCCTACGAGCAGTACTTC. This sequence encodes CASSSSWQGSSYEQYF.

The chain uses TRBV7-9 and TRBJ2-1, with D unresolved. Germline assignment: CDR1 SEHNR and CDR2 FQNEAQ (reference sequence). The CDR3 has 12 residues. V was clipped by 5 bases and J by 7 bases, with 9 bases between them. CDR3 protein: CASSPHRNEQFF. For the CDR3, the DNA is TGTGCCAGCAGCCCACACCGGAATGAGCAGTTCTTC.

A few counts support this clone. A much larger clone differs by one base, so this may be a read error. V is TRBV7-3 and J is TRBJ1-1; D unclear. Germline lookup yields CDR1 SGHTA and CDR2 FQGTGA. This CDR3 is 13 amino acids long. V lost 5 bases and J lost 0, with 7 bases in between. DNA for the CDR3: TGTGCCAGCAGCGAGACGGTGAACACTGAAGCTTTCTTT. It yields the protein CASSETVNTEAFF.

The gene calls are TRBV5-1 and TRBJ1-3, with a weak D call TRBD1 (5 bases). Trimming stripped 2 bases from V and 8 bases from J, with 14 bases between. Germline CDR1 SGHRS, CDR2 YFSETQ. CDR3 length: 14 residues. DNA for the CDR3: TGCGCCAGCAGCTTTGAAGGGGCAACGGACACCATATATTTT. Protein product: CASSFEGATDTIYF.